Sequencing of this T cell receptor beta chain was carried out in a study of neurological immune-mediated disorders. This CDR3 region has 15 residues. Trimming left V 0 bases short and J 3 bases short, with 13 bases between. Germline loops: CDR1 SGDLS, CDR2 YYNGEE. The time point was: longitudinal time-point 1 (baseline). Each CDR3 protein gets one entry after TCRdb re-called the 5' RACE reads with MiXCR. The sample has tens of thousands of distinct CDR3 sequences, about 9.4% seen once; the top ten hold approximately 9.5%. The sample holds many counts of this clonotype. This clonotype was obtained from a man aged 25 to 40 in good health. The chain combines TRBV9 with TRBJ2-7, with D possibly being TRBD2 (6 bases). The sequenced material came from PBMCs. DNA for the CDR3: TGTGCCAGCAGCGTAGAAACTAGCCCTCTCTACGAGCAGTACTTC. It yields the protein CASSVETSPLYEQYF.